Detailed here is one T cell receptor beta chain. The antigen it recognizes is unknown. Qualities for individual bases were not recorded, and no much larger clone is one base off. The CDR3 numbers 16 residues from cysteine through phenylalanine. Only the CDR3 region is kept as DNA, spanning 48 bases read in frame from base 1. V lost 2 bases and J lost 3 bases; the stretch between them is 13 bases long. CDR1 is given as LGHDT and CDR2 as YNNKEL, both from the germline V gene (reference sequence). The CDR3 regions of human TCRbeta chains were analyzed by immunosequencing. The authors' analysis ran thus. TCRs in the repertoires were compared against a reference library of SARS-CoV-2-specific TCRs that had been generated with the MIRA antigen-specificity platform. Breadth was defined as the fraction of unique TCRs that were SARS-CoV-2-associated. Depth was defined as the fraction of total T cells that were SARS-CoV-2-associated. Using the MIRA data, each spike-specific TCR was mapped to the spike region that the TCR reacts to and placed in a CD4 or CD8 class. Log10-transformed breadth and depth values were compared by one-way ANOVA with Sidak's multiple comparisons tests. Held by TCRdb, this immuneACCESS table contains in-frame sequences only and omits some clones. Under half of the omission traces to an unresolved V gene where checked; the cause of the rest is unknown. Clone size and the V and J calls come from that table; the DNA yielded D and trimming. This sample lists around 97,000 clones; around 90% were detected once. The top ten clonotypes cover more than 20% of the sample.

The time point label of this sample denotes: baseline before first vaccination. Vaccinee samples came from UK trials COV001 and COV002, including a single-blind randomized controlled phase 2/3 trial of AZD1222 (ChAdOx1 nCoV-19) in healthy adults. For TCRbeta chain sequencing, PBMC samples were collected from trial participants at day 0 and at day 28 after the second dose. The entry originates in a study of T cell responses to AZD1222 COVID-19 vaccine (TCRdb year 2021). With respect to the entire study: Because spike-specific TCR depth and breadth did not differ between the two schedules, AZD1222 recipients who got a second dose at roughly 4 weeks were pooled with those who got a second dose at roughly 12 weeks. TCR sequencing covered 230 or so trial participants: 200 to 210 given two doses of AZD1222 and around 25 given two doses of MenACWY control vaccine. Trial participants were enrolled by age into subgroups of 18-55, 56-69 and 70-plus years, and about 150, 27 and 61 TCR-sequenced participants, respectively, were included in these subgroups. The study at large found these results: Conclusions about previously exposed vaccinees are limited, since just 6 or 7 AZD1222 recipients were seropositive for SARS-CoV-2 at baseline. Most participants were white British and females outnumbered males, and the authors suggested that clonal diversity may have been underestimated. Reportedly, close to half of the unique spike-specific TCRs recognized epitopes lying outside the regions that are mutated in the B.1.351 and B.1.1.7 variants. In the small 56-69-year group, the increase in depth fell short of significance, most likely because of low power. The vaccine-associated CD4 TCRs covered the entire spike protein, and the dominant responses fell in regions 160-218 and 743-854. No day 14 peak-response samples were available, so repertoires were characterized only after the peak T cell response. A significant rise in spike-specific TCR breadth and depth was observed after two AZD1222 doses relative to day 0 and relative to MenACWY recipients.

The chain employs TRBV3-1 (or the pseudogene TRBV3-2) and TRBJ1-4, and TRBD1 may be the D gene, going by 5 matching bases. Material: peripheral blood, obtained on day 0 of AZD1222 vaccination. The sequence was obtained from an adult in good health. The nucleotides are TGTGCCAGCAGCCAATCCCAAGGGGCCCCTAATGAAAAACTGTTTTTT. This translates into CASSQSQGAPNEKLFF.